This T cell receptor (beta chain) was captured by sequencing in a study of CD8+ T cells in alopecia areata. Turning to the study itself: Treatment comprised oral tofacitinib, 5 to 10 mg twice daily, in treated patients. Study-wide results and caveats: Lesional tissue from the scalp (especially in alopecia totalis/universalis) showed higher clonality than normal scalp.

Sequencing relied on a cDNA template that was reverse transcribed from extracted RNA. The repertoire was sequenced with immunoSEQ multiplex PCR; TCRdb's copy has only in-frame clones and lacks some. Among around 130,000 clones listed, 58% were seen once. This clone has more than one count but fewer than ten. The antigen is not known. The germline V gene encodes CDR1 SNHLY and CDR2 FYNNEI. Trimming took 10 bases from V and 5 from J; bases not matched to a gene: 8. CDR3 length: 13 residues. Collection of lesional scalp punch biopsies and peripheral blood was performed in alopecia areata patients. The authors sorted CD4+ and CD8+ T cells from PBMCs.

The chain employs TRBV2 and TRBJ2-7; 10 bases match TRBD2. This sequence originates from a human donor with alopecia areata. The material sequenced was CD4+ T cells sorted from blood, taken at week 0. For the CDR3, the DNA is TGTGCCATCAGAGGGACTAGCGTCCACGAGCAGTACTTC. Encoded protein: CAIRGTSVHEQYF.